These 14 T cell receptor beta chains were sequenced from one sample in a study of monozygotic twins with inflammatory bowel disease. TCRdb re-called the 5' RACE reads and shows each CDR3 protein once, DNA omitted. Recorded here are about 380,000 distinct CDR3 sequences; the top ten clones represent about 2.5%. The sample taken for sequencing was blood. These receptors came from a human donor with ulcerative colitis or Crohn's disease, or a healthy co-twin of an affected twin (not recorded which).

The chain combines TRBV6-1 with TRBJ1-3. The CDR3 length is 14 residues. Per germline, CDR1 MNHNS and CDR2 SASEGT. CDR3 amino acids: CASSQNVNGNTIYF.

The chain couples TRBV18 to TRBJ2-7; there is no DNA to check the TCRdb D call of TRBD1. Germline values: CDR1 KGHSH, CDR2 LQKENI. The CDR3 sequence is 14 residues long. CDR3 protein: CASSPAGQGVEQYF.

The chain carries TRBV18 and TRBJ2-3; absent DNA, TCRdb's TRBD1 call cannot be checked. The CDR3 covers 19 residues. The V gene's germline CDR1 is KGHSH and CDR2 LQKENI. The CDR3 region is CASSPLGGRSGRSTDTQYF. The full variable domain, completed using reference TRBV18 and TRBJ2-3, is NAGVMQNPRHLVRRRGQEARLRCSPMKGHSHVYWYRQLPEEGLKFMVYLQKENIIDESGMPKERFSAEFPKEGPSILRIQQVVRGDSAAYFCASSPLGGRSGRSTDTQYFGPGTRLTVL.

The CDR3: CASSADRGLRDTEAFF. The chain carries TRBV18 and TRBJ1-1; the TCRdb D gene call, TRBD1, has no DNA to confirm it. In germline, CDR1 is KGHSH, CDR2 LQKENI. There are 16 residues in the CDR3. The full variable domain, in which reference TRBV18 and TRBJ1-1 provide the parts outside the CDR3, is NAGVMQNPRHLVRRRGQEARLRCSPMKGHSHVYWYRQLPEEGLKFMVYLQKENIIDESGMPKERFSAEFPKEGPSILRIQQVVRGDSAAYFCASSADRGLRDTEAFFGQGTRLTVV.

J is TRBJ2-7 and V is TRBV5-4; the TCRdb call, TRBD2, lacks DNA for checking. The germline V gene has CDR1 SGHNT and CDR2 YYREEE (reference sequence). CDR3 length: 15 amino acids. This CDR3 reads CALAAIGSGIYEQYF.

The rearrangement uses TRBV28 and TRBJ1-2; the TCRdb D gene call, TRBD1, has no DNA to confirm it. CDR1 is MDHEN, CDR2 SYDVKM, per germline. The CDR3 loop spans 12 amino acids. CDR3 in amino acids: CASGNRVNGYTF.

V usage is TRBV29-1 and J usage is TRBJ2-7. The CDR3 sequence is 12 residues long. Germline-derived CDR1 and CDR2 are SQVTM and ANQGSEA. CDR3 protein: CSVDDTTYEQYF.

V is TRBV24-1 and J is TRBJ2-6; the TCRdb call, TRBD1, lacks DNA for checking. This CDR3 is built from 21 residues. CDR1 is KGHDR, CDR2 SFDVKD, per germline. The CDR3 is CATSDPRPQGGTQSGANVLTF.

J is TRBJ2-1 and V is TRBV6-5; TCRdb names TRBD1, which stays unverified in the absence of DNA. The CDR3 runs to 15 residues. Germline V gene lookup returns CDR1 MNHEY and CDR2 SVGAGI. This chain's CDR3 is CASRAQGGLDNEQFF.

CDR3: CASSQFDLRNSPLHF. The chain links TRBV4-3 to TRBJ1-6. The CDR3 length is 15 residues. Germline values: CDR1 LGHNA, CDR2 YSLEER.

V is TRBV7-8 and J is TRBJ2-7; the TCRdb D gene call, TRBD1, has no DNA to confirm it. Germline V gene sequence: CDR1 SGHVS, CDR2 FQNEAQ. The CDR3 length is 16 residues. CDR3 sequence: CASSPRAGTQVYEQYF.

V usage is TRBV20-1 and J usage is TRBJ2-4; TCRdb's D gene call, TRBD1, goes unchecked for lack of DNA. This CDR3 has 13 amino acids. Looked up from germline, CDR1 is DFQATT and CDR2 is SNEGSKA (reference sequence). This CDR3 reads CSARGDPGDIQYF.

The CDR3: CASSPNRGLSSYEQYF. This chain connects TRBV7-2 to TRBJ2-7; with no DNA, the TCRdb D assignment of TRBD1 cannot be verified. The CDR3 totals 16 residues. Germline CDR1 SGHTA, CDR2 FQGNSA.

The chain links TRBV7-9 to TRBJ2-3. The CDR3 length is 12 residues. Germline CDR1 and CDR2: SEHNR and FQNEAQ (reference sequence). The CDR3 here is CASSFFSDTQYF.